One T cell receptor (beta chain) is described in this entry. The authors' processing: It was from reference gene primer amplification that nucleated cell counts were estimated. Clones were read by immunoSEQ multiplex PCR, and TCRdb kept only the in-frame ones, dropping some. V, J and clone size reflect that table, while D and trimming were determined from the DNA. The sample records around 200,000 clones, over 75% being singletons. This sample was included in a study of blood T cell repertoires in COVID-19. At the level of the study: Sites across the United States, Italy and Spain contributed samples from acute and convalescent COVID-19. From T cells, B-cell-depleted T cells, or PBMCs came the material, which was cDNA or gDNA.

V shed 10 bases, J shed 8 bases, and the junction held 17 bases outside the gene matches. CDR1 is SNHLY and CDR2 is FYNNEI in the germline V gene. The CDR3 extends over 16 amino acids. The receptor was isolated from a woman aged 80 or over with active or convalescent COVID-19. The genes are TRBV2 and TRBJ2-1; the match to TRBD2 covers 10 bases. The source material was peripheral blood. The CDR3 DNA sequence: TGTGCCACTCATGGGGAGCGGGGGGGCCTAGGCGATGAGCAGTTCTTC. Translating gives CATHGERGGLGDEQFF.